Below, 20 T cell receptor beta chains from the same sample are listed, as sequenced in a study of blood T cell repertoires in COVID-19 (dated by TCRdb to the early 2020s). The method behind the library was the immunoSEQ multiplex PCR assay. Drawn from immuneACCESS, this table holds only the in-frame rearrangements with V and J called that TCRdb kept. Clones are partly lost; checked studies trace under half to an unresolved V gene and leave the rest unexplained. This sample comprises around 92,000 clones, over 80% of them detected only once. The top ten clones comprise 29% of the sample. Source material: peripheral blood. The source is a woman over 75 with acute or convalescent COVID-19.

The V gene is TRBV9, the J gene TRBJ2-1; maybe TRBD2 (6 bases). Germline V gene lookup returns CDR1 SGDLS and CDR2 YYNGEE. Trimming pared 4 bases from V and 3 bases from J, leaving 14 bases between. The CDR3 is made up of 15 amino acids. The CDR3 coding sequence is TGTGCCAGCAGCCCCTCCGGGACTTTCTACAATGAGCAGTTCTTC. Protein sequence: CASSPSGTFYNEQFF.

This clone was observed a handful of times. The CDR3 loop is CASSLDQGPGGYTF. The DNA for the CDR3 is TGTGCCAGCAGCTTAGACCAGGGGCCCGGTGGCTACACCTTC. The J gene is TRBJ1-2, the V gene TRBV7-9; maybe TRBD1 (6 bases). The CDR3 is 14 amino acids. The germline V and J ends were trimmed by 1 base and 7 bases, with 13 bases remaining between them. The V gene's germline CDR1 is SEHNR and CDR2 FQNEAQ (reference sequence).

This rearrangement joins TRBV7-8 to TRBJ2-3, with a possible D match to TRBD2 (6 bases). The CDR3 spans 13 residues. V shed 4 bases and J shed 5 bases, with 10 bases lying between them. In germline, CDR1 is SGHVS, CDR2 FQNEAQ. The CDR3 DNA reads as TGTGCCAGCAGCTCCGGACTAAAAGATACGCAGTATTTT. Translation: CASSSGLKDTQYF.

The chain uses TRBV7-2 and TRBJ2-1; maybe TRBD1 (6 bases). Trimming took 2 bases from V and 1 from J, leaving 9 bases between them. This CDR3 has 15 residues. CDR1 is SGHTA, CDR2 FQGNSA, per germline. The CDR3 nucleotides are TGTGCCAGCAGCTTATTACAGGGTTCCTACAATGAGCAGTTCTTC. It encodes CASSLLQGSYNEQFF.

CDR3 residues: CASSLARLSSYNEQFF. In DNA, the CDR3 is TGTGCCAGTAGCCTAGCCAGGCTGAGCTCCTACAATGAGCAGTTCTTC. The J gene is TRBJ2-1, the V gene TRBV19, with D perhaps matching TRBD2 (5 bases). Trimming took 6 bases from V and 0 from J, leaving 15 bases between them. Germline V lookup: CDR1 LNHDA, CDR2 SQIVND (reference sequence). The CDR3 is made up of 16 amino acids.

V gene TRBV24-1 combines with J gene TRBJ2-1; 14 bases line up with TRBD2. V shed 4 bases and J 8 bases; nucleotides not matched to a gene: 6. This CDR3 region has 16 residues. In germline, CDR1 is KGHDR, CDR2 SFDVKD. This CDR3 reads CATSDRLAGGSYEQFF. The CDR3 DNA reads TGTGCCACCAGTGACCGACTAGCGGGAGGGAGCTATGAGCAGTTCTTC.

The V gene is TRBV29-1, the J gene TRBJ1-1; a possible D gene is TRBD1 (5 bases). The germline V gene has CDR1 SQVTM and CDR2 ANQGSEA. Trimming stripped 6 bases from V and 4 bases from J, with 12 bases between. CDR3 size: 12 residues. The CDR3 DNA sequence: TGCAGCGTAACCGCCGGGGGCACTGAAGCTTTCTTT. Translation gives CSVTAGGTEAFF.

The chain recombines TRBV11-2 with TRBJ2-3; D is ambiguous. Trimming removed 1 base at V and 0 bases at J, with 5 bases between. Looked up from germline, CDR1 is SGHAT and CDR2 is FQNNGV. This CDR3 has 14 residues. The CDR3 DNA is TGTGCCAGCAGCTTAGGACTGAGCACAGATACGCAGTATTTT. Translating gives CASSLGLSTDTQYF.

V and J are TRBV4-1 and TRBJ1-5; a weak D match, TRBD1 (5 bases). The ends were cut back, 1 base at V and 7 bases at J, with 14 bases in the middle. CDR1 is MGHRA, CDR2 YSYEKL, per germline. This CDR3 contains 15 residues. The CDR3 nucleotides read TGCGCCAGCAGCCAAGGGCAGGGTGCCGGACAGCCCCAGCATTTT. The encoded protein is CASSQGQGAGQPQHF.

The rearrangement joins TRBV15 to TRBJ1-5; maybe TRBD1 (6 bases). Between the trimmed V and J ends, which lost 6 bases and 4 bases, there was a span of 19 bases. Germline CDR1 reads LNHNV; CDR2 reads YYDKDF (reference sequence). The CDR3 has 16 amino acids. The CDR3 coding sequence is TGTGCCACCAGTTCCGGTCGTAGGGGGGGAAATCAGCCCCAGCATTTT. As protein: CATSSGRRGGNQPQHF. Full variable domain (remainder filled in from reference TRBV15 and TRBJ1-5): DAMVIQNPRYQVTQFGKPVTLSCSQTLNHNVMYWYQQKSSQAPKLLFHYYDKDFNNEADTPDNFQSRRPNTSFCFLDIRSPGLGDTAMYLCATSSGRRGGNQPQHFGDGTRLSIL.

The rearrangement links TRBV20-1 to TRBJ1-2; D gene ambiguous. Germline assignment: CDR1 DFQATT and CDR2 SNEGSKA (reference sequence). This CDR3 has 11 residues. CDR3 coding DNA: TGCAGCGCCCCCGGGGTCTATGGCTACACCTTC. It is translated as CSAPGVYGYTF.

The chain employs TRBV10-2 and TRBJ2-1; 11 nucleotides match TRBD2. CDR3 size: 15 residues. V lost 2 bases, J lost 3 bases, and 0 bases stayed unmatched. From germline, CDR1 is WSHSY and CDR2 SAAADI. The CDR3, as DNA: TGCGCCAGCAGTGAGACTAGCGGGAGCTACAATGAGCAGTTCTTC. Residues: CASSETSGSYNEQFF.

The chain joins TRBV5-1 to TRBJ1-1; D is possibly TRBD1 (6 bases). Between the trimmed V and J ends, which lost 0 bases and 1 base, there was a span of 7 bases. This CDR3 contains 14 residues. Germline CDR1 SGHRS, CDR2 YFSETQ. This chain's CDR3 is CASSLGQENTEAFF. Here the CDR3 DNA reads TGCGCCAGCAGCTTGGGACAGGAGAACACTGAAGCTTTCTTT.

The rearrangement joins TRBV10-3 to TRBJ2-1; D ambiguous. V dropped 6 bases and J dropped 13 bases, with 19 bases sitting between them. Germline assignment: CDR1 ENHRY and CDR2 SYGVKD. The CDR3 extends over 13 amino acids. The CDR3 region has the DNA TGTGCCATCAGCCGAAGCAGTCAGGAAACCCAGTTCTTC. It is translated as CAISRSSQETQFF.

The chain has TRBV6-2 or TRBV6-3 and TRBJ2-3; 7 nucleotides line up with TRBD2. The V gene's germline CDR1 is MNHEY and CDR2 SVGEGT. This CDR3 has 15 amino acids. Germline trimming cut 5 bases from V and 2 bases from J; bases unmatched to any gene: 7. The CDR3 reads CASSGLADNTDTQYF. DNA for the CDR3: TGTGCCAGCAGTGGGCTAGCGGACAACACAGATACGCAGTATTTT.

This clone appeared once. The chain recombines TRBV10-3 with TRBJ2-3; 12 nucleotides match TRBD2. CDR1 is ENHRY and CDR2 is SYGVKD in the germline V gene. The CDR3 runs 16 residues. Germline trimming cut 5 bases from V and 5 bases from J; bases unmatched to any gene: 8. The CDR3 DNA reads TGTGCCATCAGTCCTAGCGGGGGGGTTTTAGAAGATACGCAGTATTTT. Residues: CAISPSGGVLEDTQYF.

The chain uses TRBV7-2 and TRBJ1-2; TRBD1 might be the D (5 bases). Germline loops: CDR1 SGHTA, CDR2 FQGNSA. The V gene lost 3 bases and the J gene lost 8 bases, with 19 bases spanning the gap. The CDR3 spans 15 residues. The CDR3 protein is CASSLWDSTANGYTF. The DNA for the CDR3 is TGTGCCAGCAGCTTGTGGGACTCGACCGCCAACGGCTACACCTTC.

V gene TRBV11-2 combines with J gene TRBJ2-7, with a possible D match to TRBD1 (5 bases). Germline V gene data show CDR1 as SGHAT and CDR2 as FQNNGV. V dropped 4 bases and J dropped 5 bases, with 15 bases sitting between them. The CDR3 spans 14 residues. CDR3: CASSYPQGFNEQYF. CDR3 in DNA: TGTGCCAGCAGCTACCCTCAGGGTTTCAACGAGCAGTACTTC. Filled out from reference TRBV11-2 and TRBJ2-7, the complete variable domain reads EAGVAQSPRYKIIEKRQSVAFWCNPISGHATLYWYQQILGQGPKLLIQFQNNGVVDDSQLPKDRFSAERLKGVDSTLKIQPAKLEDSAVYLCASSYPQGFNEQYFGPGTRLTVT.

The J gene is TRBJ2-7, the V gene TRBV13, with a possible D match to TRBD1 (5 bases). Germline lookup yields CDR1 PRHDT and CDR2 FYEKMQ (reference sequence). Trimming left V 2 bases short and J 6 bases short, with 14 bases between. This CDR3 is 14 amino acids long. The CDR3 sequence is CASSLKQARSEQYF. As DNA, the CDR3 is TGTGCCAGCAGCTTAAAACAGGCCCGCAGCGAGCAGTACTTC.

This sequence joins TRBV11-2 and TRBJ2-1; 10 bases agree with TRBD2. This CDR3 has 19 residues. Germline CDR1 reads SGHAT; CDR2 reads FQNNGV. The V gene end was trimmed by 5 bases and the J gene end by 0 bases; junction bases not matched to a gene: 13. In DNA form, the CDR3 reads TGTGCCAGCAGCACCCGGGTGGCTAGCGGGAGCTCCTCCTACAATGAGCAGTTCTTC. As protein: CASSTRVASGSSSYNEQFF.